The 30 T cell receptor beta chains given below trace back to one sample, sequenced in a study of blood T cell repertoires in COVID-19. Repertoires were generated with immunoSEQ multiplex PCR, while TCRdb's copy carries only in-frame clones and drops some. The data contain roughly 200,000 clones, about 84% of them seen just once; the ten biggest clones take up more than 7.5%. Sequencing input: PBMCs or T cells enriched from blood (not recorded which). The receptors were sampled from a woman in her 30s who had recovered from COVID-19.

The V and J genes are TRBV28 and TRBJ1-6; 10 bases are shared with TRBD1. This CDR3 is 18 amino acids long. The ends lost 5 bases at V and 0 bases at J; junction bases unmatched: 7. From germline, CDR1 is MDHEN and CDR2 SYDVKM. CDR3 sequence reads: CASSGDRGSSSYNSPLHF. The CDR3 bases are TGTGCCAGCAGTGGGGACAGGGGAAGCAGCTCCTATAATTCACCCCTCCACTTT.

V gene TRBV27 combines with J gene TRBJ2-2; 7 bases fit TRBD1. Germline V gene data show CDR1 as MNHEY and CDR2 as SMNVEV (reference sequence). The CDR3 contains 17 residues. The V segment lost 3 bases and the J segment 0 bases; nucleotides outside the gene matches: 7. The CDR3 protein is CASSLVQGVANTGELFF. Here the CDR3 DNA reads TGTGCCAGCAGTTTGGTCCAGGGGGTGGCGAACACCGGGGAGCTGTTTTTT.

V is TRBV7-9 and J is TRBJ1-2, with a tentative D call TRBD1 (5 bases). CDR3 size: 13 residues. Trimming removed 5 bases at V and 4 bases at J, with 11 bases between. Germline V gene data show CDR1 as SEHNR and CDR2 as FQNEAQ (reference sequence). The CDR3 sequence: CASSHFDSYGYTF. The CDR3 nucleotides are TGTGCCAGCAGCCACTTCGACAGCTATGGCTACACCTTC.

The chain combines TRBV28 with TRBJ1-1, with 11 bases lining up with TRBD1. In germline, CDR1 is MDHEN, CDR2 SYDVKM. Losses at the gene ends were 5 bases for V and 5 bases for J; bases not matched to a gene: 13. The CDR3 length is 17 residues. The CDR3 DNA reads TGTGCCAGCAGTCCGGGACAGGGGGTCGTACTCAAAACTGAAGCTTTCTTT. Amino acids: CASSPGQGVVLKTEAFF. Complete variable domain (other parts from reference TRBV28 and TRBJ1-1): DVKVTQSSRYLVKRTGEKVFLECVQDMDHENMFWYRQDPGLGLRLIYFSYDVKMKEKGDIPEGYSVSREKKERFSLILESASTNQTSMYLCASSPGQGVVLKTEAFFGQGTRLTVV.

The chain employs TRBV3-1 (or the pseudogene TRBV3-2) and TRBJ1-1, with 10 bases matching TRBD1. This CDR3 spans 15 amino acids. In germline, CDR1 is LGHDT, CDR2 YNNKEL (reference sequence). V lost 3 bases to trimming and J lost 3 bases; unmatched junction nucleotides: 4. The CDR3 coding sequence is TGTGCCAGCAGCCAGGGGACAGGGGCCTACACTGAAGCTTTCTTT. Its protein is CASSQGTGAYTEAFF.

This clone was seen only once. V and J are TRBV11-2 and TRBJ2-7; no definite D call. The CDR3 runs 16 residues. The V gene lost 5 bases and the J gene lost 0 bases, with 17 bases spanning the gap. Looked up from germline, CDR1 is SGHAT and CDR2 is FQNNGV. DNA for the CDR3: TGTGCCAGCAGCCCTAACTATCACTTAACCTCCTACGAGCAGTACTTC. This encodes CASSPNYHLTSYEQYF. Based on the CDR3 plus reference TRBV11-2 and TRBJ2-7, the full variable domain is EAGVAQSPRYKIIEKRQSVAFWCNPISGHATLYWYQQILGQGPKLLIQFQNNGVVDDSQLPKDRFSAERLKGVDSTLKIQPAKLEDSAVYLCASSPNYHLTSYEQYFGPGTRLTVT.

The CDR3 loop reads CASSSRGSNQPQHF. The CDR3 DNA is TGTGCCAGCAGTTCCCGGGGGTCCAATCAGCCCCAGCATTTT. The chain is built from TRBV28 and TRBJ1-5, with D perhaps TRBD1 (5 bases). The CDR3 totals 14 residues. Trimming left V 4 bases short and J 3 bases short, with 10 bases between. Looked up from germline, CDR1 is MDHEN and CDR2 is SYDVKM.

This chain uses TRBV7-9 with TRBJ2-1, with 11 nucleotides matching TRBD2. CDR3 length equals 17 residues. V lost 1 base and J lost 3; bases outside the gene matches: 5. Germline lookup yields CDR1 SEHNR and CDR2 FQNEAQ (reference sequence). CDR3 DNA sequence: TGTGCCAGCAGCTTAGGCGGGACTAGCGGACTCTACAATGAGCAGTTCTTC. Translated: CASSLGGTSGLYNEQFF.

This clone turned up a few times. The J gene is TRBJ1-2, the V gene TRBV28; D call uncertain. The germline V gene encodes CDR1 MDHEN and CDR2 SYDVKM. V gave up 6 bases and J gave up 4 bases, with 18 bases separating them. The CDR3 is 15 amino acids. The CDR3 coding sequence is TGTGCCAGCAGCCCAATACCTGGGAGGACCTATGGCTACACCTTC. It specifies CASSPIPGRTYGYTF.

Only a few counts were recorded for this clone. The chain has TRBV10-3 and TRBJ1-1, with 7 positions matching TRBD1. The CDR3 consists of 14 residues. Per germline, CDR1 ENHRY and CDR2 SYGVKD. The V segment lost 10 bases and the J segment 3 bases; nucleotides outside the gene matches: 11. The CDR3 protein is CATETGWDDTEAFF. The DNA for the CDR3 is TGTGCCACGGAGACAGGGTGGGATGACACTGAAGCTTTCTTT.

V gene TRBV3-1 (or the pseudogene TRBV3-2) combines with J gene TRBJ1-5; 9 bases agree with TRBD1. Germline CDR1 and CDR2: LGHDT and YNNKEL (reference sequence). After removal of 4 bases from V and 3 bases from J, the junction contained 4 bases not matched to a gene. The CDR3 contains 15 residues. The CDR3: CASSRGTGFNQPQHF. The CDR3 DNA sequence: TGTGCCAGCAGCCGCGGGACAGGGTTCAATCAGCCCCAGCATTTT.

The chain recombines TRBV4-2 with TRBJ2-7, with 7 nucleotides matching TRBD2. The CDR3 is 16 amino acids. With 0 bases clipped from V and 0 bases from J, the junction kept 5 bases outside the gene matches. The germline V gene encodes CDR1 LGHNA and CDR2 YNFKEQ. CDR3 amino acids: CASSQESWDYSYEQYF. The DNA for the CDR3 is TGTGCCAGCAGCCAAGAAAGTTGGGACTACTCCTACGAGCAGTACTTC.

This clone was picked up a small number of times. The gene calls are TRBV12-3 or TRBV12-4 and TRBJ1-1; D is ambiguous. The V end lost 1 base, the J end lost 4 bases, and 7 bases lay between the germline ends. The CDR3 totals 13 residues. This chain's CDR3 is CASSLVQTTEAFF. The CDR3 bases are TGTGCCAGCAGTTTAGTACAGACCACTGAAGCTTTCTTT.

The chain employs TRBV2 and TRBJ1-1; D is perhaps TRBD1 (5 bases). With 6 bases removed from V and 3 bases from J, the gap between germline ends came to 14 bases. The CDR3 extends over 14 amino acids. Germline CDR1 SNHLY, CDR2 FYNNEI. The CDR3 loop reads CASREGQLYTEAFF. In DNA, the CDR3 is TGTGCCAGCAGGGAGGGGCAGCTCTACACTGAAGCTTTCTTT.

J is TRBJ1-5 and V is TRBV19; D remains ambiguous. V was cut by 5 bases and J by 6 bases, with 17 bases left in between. From germline, CDR1 is LNHDA and CDR2 SQIVND (reference sequence). CDR3 size: 15 residues. The CDR3, as DNA: TGTGCCAGTAGTTCCCCAATAGCGGGTAGTCAGCCCCAGCATTTT. It yields the protein CASSSPIAGSQPQHF.

This chain joins TRBV28 and TRBJ2-7; tentative D call: TRBD1 (6 bases). The CDR3 covers 12 residues. Trimming cost V 8 bases and J 3 bases, with 11 bases left between them. The germline CDR1 and CDR2 sequences are MDHEN and SYDVKM. This chain's CDR3 is CASSGVSYEQYF. CDR3 coding DNA: TGTGCCAGCTCAGGGGTTAGCTACGAGCAGTACTTC.

CDR3 bases: TGTGCCAGCAGTTACGGGGACAGGGACACTGAAGCTTTCTTT. This sequence encodes CASSYGDRDTEAFF. The gene calls are TRBV6-6 and TRBJ1-1, with TRBD1 matching 9 bases. The CDR3 is made up of 14 amino acids. From germline, CDR1 is MNHNY and CDR2 SVGAGI (reference sequence). The J segment lost 3 bases and the V segment lost 2 bases, leaving 1 base of the junction unmatched.

The rearrangement uses TRBV21-1 and TRBJ2-3; the D call in the table, TRBD2, was not verified against the DNA. TRBV21-1 is listed as a pseudogene. The CDR3 runs to 19 residues. The CDR3 loop reads CASSKGLSTTSTTHDTQYF. The CDR3 DNA sequence: TGTGCCAGCAGCAAAGGCCTTTCGACTACTTCTACGACACATGATACGCAGTATTTT.

This rearrangement joins TRBV28 to TRBJ2-7, with 8 bases that match TRBD1. Germline V gene sequence: CDR1 MDHEN, CDR2 SYDVKM. The CDR3 has 15 residues. With V trimmed by 6 bases and J by 2 bases, 9 bases remained unmatched. The CDR3, as DNA: TGTGCCAGCAGATTCGGTGGACAGGGAACCTACGAGCAGTACTTC. This encodes CASRFGGQGTYEQYF.

This clone was recorded only once. The genes are TRBV27 and TRBJ2-3; TRBD2 matches 9 bases. Trimming removed 5 bases from V and 6 bases from J; junction bases left unmatched: 6. Per the germline V gene, CDR1 is MNHEY and CDR2 is SMNVEV (reference sequence). The CDR3 is 14 residues long. The CDR3 sequence: CASSPRLAGDTQYF. Written as DNA, the CDR3 is TGTGCCAGCAGTCCTCGGCTAGCGGGGGATACGCAGTATTTT.

The V call is TRBV18, the J call TRBJ2-5; no clear D gene. The CDR3 consists of 15 residues. The germline V gene encodes CDR1 KGHSH and CDR2 LQKENI. Trimming pared 0 bases from V and 1 base from J, leaving 9 bases between. In DNA, the CDR3 is TGTGCCAGCTCACCACCCGGAGCTAGCCAAGAGACCCAGTACTTC. Translated, it gives CASSPPGASQETQYF. Full variable domain (outside the CDR3, taken from reference TRBV18 and TRBJ2-5): NAGVMQNPRHLVRRRGQEARLRCSPMKGHSHVYWYRQLPEEGLKFMVYLQKENIIDESGMPKERFSAEFPKEGPSILRIQQVVRGDSAAYFCASSPPGASQETQYFGPGTRLLVL.

This rearrangement joins TRBV2 to TRBJ2-7; no reliable D call. Germline lookup yields CDR1 SNHLY and CDR2 FYNNEI. The V gene lost 7 bases and the J gene lost 2 bases, with 12 bases spanning the gap. The CDR3 contains 13 residues. The CDR3 DNA reads as TGTGCCAGCACGGAGCTATTAACCTACGAGCAGTACTTC. It yields the protein CASTELLTYEQYF.

The gene calls are TRBV6-4 and TRBJ1-6, with 7 bases identical to TRBD1. J gave up 10 bases and V 6 bases, and 6 bases lay outside the gene matches. Looked up from germline, CDR1 is MRHNA and CDR2 is SNTAGT. The CDR3 sequence is 13 residues long. The DNA of the CDR3 is TGTGCCAGCAGCCGGGACAGTTTCTCACCCCTCCACTTT. The encoded protein is CASSRDSFSPLHF.

This chain uses TRBV4-1 with TRBJ2-3; TRBD2 agrees at 9 bases. CDR1 is MGHRA and CDR2 is YSYEKL in the germline V gene. Trimming at V came to 1 base and at J to 0 bases, leaving 14 bases not matched to a gene. The CDR3 consists of 20 residues. CDR3 sequence reads: CASSQGLQSIAGDSTDTQYF. DNA of the CDR3: TGCGCCAGCAGCCAAGGGCTCCAGAGTATAGCGGGAGATAGCACAGATACGCAGTATTTT.

The CDR3 region is CASSHGTSGYNEQFF. The CDR3, as DNA: TGTGCCAGCAGCCACGGGACTAGCGGGTACAATGAGCAGTTCTTC. The chain carries TRBV28 and TRBJ2-1; 12 positions match TRBD2. The germline CDR1 and CDR2 sequences are MDHEN and SYDVKM. The V and J ends lost 6 bases and 4 bases, in that order; junction bases with no gene match: 4. The CDR3 is 15 amino acids.

In the case of this clone: This sample also contains other DNA sequences that code for the same CDR3. The chain couples TRBV6-5 to TRBJ1-2; weak D call: TRBD1 (5 bases). V lost 2 bases to trimming and J lost 5 bases, with 12 bases between them. The germline CDR1 and CDR2 sequences are MNHEY and SVGAGI. CDR3 length equals 14 residues. CDR3 DNA sequence: TGTGCCAGCAGTTACCAGGGCGGGACGTATGGCTACACCTTC. Amino acids: CASSYQGGTYGYTF.

The rearrangement joins TRBV7-2 to TRBJ1-2, with 9 bases matching TRBD1. Germline assignment: CDR1 SGHTA and CDR2 FQGNSA. The CDR3 is 16 amino acids. Losses at the gene ends were 1 base for V and 4 bases for J; bases not matched to a gene: 7. CDR3 residues: CASSLGPGQGSYGYTF. The CDR3 DNA reads TGTGCCAGCAGCTTAGGGCCGGGACAGGGATCCTATGGCTACACCTTC.

Only one count was recorded for this clone. V and J are TRBV2 and TRBJ2-7; 9 bases agree with TRBD1. Looked up from germline, CDR1 is SNHLY and CDR2 is FYNNEI. V trimming: 5 bases; J trimming: 10 bases; junction bases outside the gene matches: 6. This CDR3 comprises 12 residues. In DNA form, the CDR3 reads TGTGCCAGCAGTCTGGGACAGGGCAGTCAGTACTTC. It codes for CASSLGQGSQYF. Filled out from reference TRBV2 and TRBJ2-7, the complete variable domain reads EPEVTQTPSHQVTQMGQEVILRCVPISNHLYFYWYRQILGQKVEFLVSFYNNEISEKSEIFDDQFSVERPDGSNFTLKIRSTKLEDSAMYFCASSLGQGSQYFGPGTRLTVT.

In this sample, this clone turned up once. The gene calls are TRBV2 and TRBJ1-1; the D gene is possibly TRBD1 (6 bases). Germline V lookup: CDR1 SNHLY, CDR2 FYNNEI. The length of the CDR3 is 16 residues. V shed 7 bases and J shed 1 base, with 19 bases lying between them. This CDR3 is CASTRQALTGNTEAFF. For the CDR3, the DNA is TGTGCCAGCACCAGACAGGCCCTCACGGGGAACACTGAAGCTTTCTTT.

This chain links TRBV24-1 with TRBJ1-2; TRBD1 is a possible D gene (6 bases). Trimming took 3 bases from V and 7 from J, leaving 11 bases between them. Germline V CDR1 and CDR2: KGHDR, SFDVKD. The CDR3 consists of 13 residues. CDR3 in DNA: TGTGCCACCAGTGATCAGGGAGGGGGTGGCTACACCTTC. Protein sequence: CATSDQGGGGYTF.